This T cell receptor beta chain was captured in a study of T cell responses to AZD1222 COVID-19 vaccine. In the case of this clone: The antigen is undetermined.

Pooled together were second doses at about 4 or about 12 weeks. Findings of the study overall: Nearly half of spike-specific TCRs reportedly target unmutated variant regions. Donors skewed white British and female; clonal diversity was possibly underestimated.

TCRdb's table, derived via immunoSEQ multiplex PCR, lists solely in-frame clones and lacks some. This table holds 130,000 or so clones, approximately 91% found once. This CDR3 comprises 18 residues. Germline V CDR1 and CDR2: SEHNR, FQNEAQ (reference sequence). The V end was cut by 5 bases, the J end by 5 bases, with 25 bases between. Here the sequenced sample was peripheral blood, taken 28 days after the second AZD1222 dose. The chain has TRBV7-9 and TRBJ1-3, with a weak D call TRBD1 (6 bases). This TCR derives from an adult who received the AZD1222 COVID-19 vaccine. The CDR3, as DNA: TGTGCCAGCAGCCCCCGTTTAGCGAGTACAGGGACAAGAAACACCATATATTTT. Translated, it gives CASSPRLASTGTRNTIYF.